The 30 T cell receptor beta chains below all came from one sample that was sequenced in a study of monozygotic twins with inflammatory bowel disease. TCRdb reworked the 5' RACE reads into one entry per CDR3 protein, no DNA. The sample's table shows a few hundred thousand distinct CDR3 sequences. Sequencing used blood. Receptors were obtained from a human donor with ulcerative colitis or Crohn's disease, or a healthy co-twin of an affected twin (not recorded which).

The chain carries TRBV28 and TRBJ1-5; absent DNA, TCRdb's TRBD1 call cannot be checked. Germline V CDR1 and CDR2: MDHEN, SYDVKM. The CDR3 extends over 16 amino acids. The CDR3 protein is CASSLKFQGAGQPQHF.

The chain recombines TRBV20-1 with TRBJ2-3; TCRdb indicates TRBD2, and absent DNA this call remains unverified. The length of the CDR3 is 14 residues. Germline V gene lookup returns CDR1 DFQATT and CDR2 SNEGSKA (reference sequence). The CDR3 loop reads CSARGPASPDTQYF.

V usage is TRBV11-3 and J usage is TRBJ2-1; the TCRdb call, TRBD1, lacks DNA for checking. The germline V gene encodes CDR1 SGHNT and CDR2 YENEEA. CDR3 length equals 15 residues. This CDR3 reads CASSPDRVSYNEQFF. Full variable domain (remainder filled in from reference TRBV11-3 and TRBJ2-1): EAGVVQSPRYKIIEKKQPVAFWCNPISGHNTLYWYLQNLGQGPELLIRYENEEAVDDSQLPKDRFSAERLKGVDSTLKIQPAELGDSAVYLCASSPDRVSYNEQFFGPGTRLTVL.

The J gene is TRBJ2-5, the V gene TRBV5-8; as DNA is missing, the TRBD1 call by TCRdb cannot be tested. CDR3 length: 15 residues. CDR1 is SGHTS, CDR2 YDEGEE, per germline. The CDR3 loop reads CASSLYRGLRETQYF.

The V gene is TRBV24-1, the J gene TRBJ2-3; TCRdb's assignment of TRBD1 cannot be checked, as there is no DNA. The germline gives CDR1 KGHDR, CDR2 SFDVKD. CDR3 length equals 16 residues. CDR3 loop: CATSDFRRQGTDTQYF.

The chain employs TRBV7-3 and TRBJ1-6. Germline CDR1 is SGHTA and CDR2 is FQGTGA. The CDR3 length is 13 residues. CDR3 amino acids: CASSSYGNSPLHF.

The chain has TRBV7-8 and TRBJ2-5; TCRdb designates TRBD1, a call that cannot be tested without DNA. There are 14 residues in the CDR3. Germline V gene sequence: CDR1 SGHVS, CDR2 FQNEAQ. CDR3 in amino acids: CASSHYQGPETQYF.

The CDR3 region is CASSLGPSGISYNEQFF. The rearrangement uses TRBV7-2 and TRBJ2-1; TCRdb reports TRBD2, a call that lacks DNA to check it against. Germline values: CDR1 SGHTA, CDR2 FQGNSA. The CDR3 is made up of 17 amino acids.

The chain combines TRBV29-1 with TRBJ2-3; TCRdb outputs TRBD2, but without DNA this stays unchecked. From germline, CDR1 is SQVTM and CDR2 ANQGSEA. The CDR3 runs 14 residues. The chain's CDR3 is CSVGSSGETDTQYF.

The CDR3 is CASSPSAATGELFF. The rearrangement uses TRBV7-3 and TRBJ2-2. The CDR3 has 14 amino acids. The germline V gene has CDR1 SGHTA and CDR2 FQGTGA.

The rearrangement links TRBV5-6 to TRBJ1-2; TCRdb proposes TRBD1, but this gene call is untestable without DNA. CDR1 and CDR2 (germline): SGHDT, YYEEEE. The CDR3 length is 15 residues. The CDR3 sequence: CASSLRGGATGGYTF.

This chain uses TRBV15 with TRBJ1-5. The CDR3 covers 18 residues. The germline gives CDR1 LNHNV, CDR2 YYDKDF (reference sequence). CDR3 amino acids: CATSRDARRGSSNQPQHF.

The chain couples TRBV2 to TRBJ2-3; the D call of TRBD1 rests on TCRdb alone, since no DNA is present to check it. The germline V gene encodes CDR1 SNHLY and CDR2 FYNNEI. This CDR3 region has 14 residues. This chain's CDR3 is CASRRTGYTDTQYF.

The rearrangement links TRBV7-9 to TRBJ1-2; without DNA, the TCRdb call of TRBD1 cannot be checked. The CDR3 runs to 12 residues. CDR1 and CDR2 from the germline V gene are SEHNR and FQNEAQ (reference sequence). CDR3 region: CALTPGGYGYTF.

The V gene is TRBV9, the J gene TRBJ2-5; TCRdb's D gene call, TRBD2, goes unchecked for lack of DNA. The CDR3 has 15 residues. Looked up from germline, CDR1 is SGDLS and CDR2 is YYNGEE. CDR3 sequence reads: CASSVSGAAGETQYF.

The chain recombines TRBV5-1 with TRBJ2-7. The CDR3 length is 15 residues. The V gene's germline CDR1 is SGHRS and CDR2 YFSETQ. This chain's CDR3 is CASSLGGSSSYEQYF.

The CDR3 sequence: CATNSYNEQFF. The V and J genes are TRBV11-2 and TRBJ2-1. Germline-derived CDR1 and CDR2 are SGHAT and FQNNGV. The length of the CDR3 is 11 residues.

The chain employs TRBV15 and TRBJ2-7. The CDR3 is 13 residues long. CDR1 LNHNV and CDR2 YYDKDF come from the germline V gene (reference sequence). The chain's CDR3 is CATSRWISYEQYF.

The V and J genes are TRBV6-5 and TRBJ2-3; as DNA is missing, the TRBD1 call by TCRdb cannot be tested. Germline V gene lookup returns CDR1 MNHEY and CDR2 SVGAGI. There are 15 residues in the CDR3. The CDR3 loop reads CASSYSRQGWNTQYF.

The V gene is TRBV5-1, the J gene TRBJ1-1; the TCRdb D gene call, TRBD1, has no DNA to confirm it. CDR1 and CDR2 (germline): SGHRS, YFSETQ. This CDR3 comprises 15 residues. This CDR3 reads CASRYRQGSDTEAFF.

The CDR3 loop reads CASSFRQYEQYF. The chain carries TRBV6-6 and TRBJ2-7; lacking DNA, the TRBD1 call made by TCRdb goes unchecked. This CDR3 contains 12 residues. Germline V gene sequence: CDR1 MNHNY, CDR2 SVGAGI (reference sequence).

The gene calls are TRBV27 and TRBJ2-7; TCRdb's D call of TRBD1 is untestable without DNA. This CDR3 has 16 amino acids. The germline CDR1 and CDR2 sequences are MNHEY and SMNVEV (reference sequence). This chain's CDR3 is CASTPTGTGQSYEQYF.

The V call is TRBV7-9, the J call TRBJ1-1. Germline CDR1 reads SEHNR; CDR2 reads FQNEAQ (reference sequence). This CDR3 spans 12 amino acids. CDR3 in amino acids: CASTRGNTEAFF.

This chain links TRBV6-2 or TRBV6-3 with TRBJ2-1; TCRdb lists TRBD1, though no DNA is available to test this call. This CDR3 is 14 amino acids long. Per the germline V gene, CDR1 is MNHEY and CDR2 is SVGEGT. CDR3: CASSYARAYNEQFF.

This chain connects TRBV19 to TRBJ1-1; lacking DNA, the TRBD1 call made by TCRdb goes unchecked. CDR3 length: 13 amino acids. Germline loops: CDR1 LNHDA, CDR2 SQIVND (reference sequence). The CDR3 spells CASSPRGAVEAFF.

This sequence joins TRBV6-5 and TRBJ2-7; the D gene TCRdb calls, TRBD2, cannot be checked with no DNA. The germline V gene encodes CDR1 MNHEY and CDR2 SVGAGI. The CDR3 is 15 amino acids. The CDR3 sequence: CASSYRSSGSYEQYF.

J is TRBJ2-2 and V is TRBV12-3 or TRBV12-4; the TCRdb D gene call, TRBD1, has no DNA to confirm it. This CDR3 contains 18 residues. The CDR3 reads CASTPGGMSRRYTGELFF.

This rearrangement joins TRBV6-2 or TRBV6-3 to TRBJ2-3; TCRdb returns TRBD1, unconfirmable since there is no DNA. Germline V gene lookup returns CDR1 MNHEY and CDR2 SVGEGT. The CDR3 extends over 14 amino acids. CDR3 loop: CASTEQGWADTQYF.

The chain recombines TRBV5-5 with TRBJ2-4; absent DNA, TCRdb's TRBD1 call cannot be checked. CDR1 SGHKS and CDR2 YYEKEE come from the germline V gene (reference sequence). The CDR3 is 15 residues long. CDR3: CASSLGAGAENIQYF.

The rearrangement uses TRBV18 and TRBJ1-5; TCRdb designates TRBD1, a call that cannot be tested without DNA. This CDR3 region has 15 residues. CDR1 is KGHSH and CDR2 is LQKENI in the germline V gene. Here the CDR3 reads CASSPGTGWDQPQHF.